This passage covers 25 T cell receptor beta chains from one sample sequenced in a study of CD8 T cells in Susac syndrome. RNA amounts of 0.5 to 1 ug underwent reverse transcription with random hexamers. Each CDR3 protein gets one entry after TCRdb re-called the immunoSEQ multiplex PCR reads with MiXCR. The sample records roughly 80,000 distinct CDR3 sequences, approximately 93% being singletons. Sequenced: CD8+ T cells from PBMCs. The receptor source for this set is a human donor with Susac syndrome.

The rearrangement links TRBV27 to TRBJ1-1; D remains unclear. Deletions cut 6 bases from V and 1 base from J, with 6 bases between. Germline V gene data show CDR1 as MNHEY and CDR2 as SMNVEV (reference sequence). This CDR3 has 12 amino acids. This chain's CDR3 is CASRTTNTEAFF. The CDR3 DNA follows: TGTGCCAGCAGGACAACGAACACTGAAGCTTTCTTT.

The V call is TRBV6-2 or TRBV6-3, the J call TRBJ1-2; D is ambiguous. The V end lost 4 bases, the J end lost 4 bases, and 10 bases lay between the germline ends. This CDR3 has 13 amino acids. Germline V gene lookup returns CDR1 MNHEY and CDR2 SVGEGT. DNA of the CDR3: TGTGCCAGCAGTTTGAACAGAATCTATGGCTACACCTTC. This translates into CASSLNRIYGYTF.

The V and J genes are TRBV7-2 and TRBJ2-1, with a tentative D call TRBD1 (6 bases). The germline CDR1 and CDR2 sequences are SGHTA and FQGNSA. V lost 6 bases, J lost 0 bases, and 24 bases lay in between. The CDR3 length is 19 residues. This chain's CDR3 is CASREDSLLSLSSYNEQFF. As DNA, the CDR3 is TGTGCCAGCAGGGAGGACAGCCTGCTCAGCCTTAGCTCCTACAATGAGCAGTTCTTC.

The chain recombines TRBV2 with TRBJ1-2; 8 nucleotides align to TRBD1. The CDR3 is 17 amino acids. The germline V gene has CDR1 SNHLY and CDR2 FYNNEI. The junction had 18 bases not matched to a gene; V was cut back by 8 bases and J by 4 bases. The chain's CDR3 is CASWGTGRSEDGYGYTF. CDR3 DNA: TGTGCCAGCTGGGGGACAGGTCGCTCGGAGGACGGCTATGGCTACACCTTC.

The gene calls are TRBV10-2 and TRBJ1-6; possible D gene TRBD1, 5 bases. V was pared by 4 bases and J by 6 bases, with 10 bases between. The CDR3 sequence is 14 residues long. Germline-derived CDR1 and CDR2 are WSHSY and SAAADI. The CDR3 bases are TGCGCCAGCAGTGGGGACGGATCTAATTCACCCCTCCACTTT. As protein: CASSGDGSNSPLHF.

The CDR3 region is CASSFRATDTGELFF. The CDR3 region has the DNA TGTGCCAGCAGTTTTAGGGCCACGGACACCGGGGAGCTGTTTTTT. The chain employs TRBV12-3 or TRBV12-4 and TRBJ2-2; D call uncertain. The CDR3 is made up of 15 amino acids. The V and J ends lost 3 bases and 3 bases respectively, with 11 bases between them.

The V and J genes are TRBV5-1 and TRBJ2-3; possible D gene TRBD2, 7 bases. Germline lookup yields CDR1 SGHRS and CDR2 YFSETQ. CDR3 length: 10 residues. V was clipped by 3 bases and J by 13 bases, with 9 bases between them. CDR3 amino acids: CASSSGGKYF. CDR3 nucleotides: TGCGCCAGCAGCTCGGGGGGCAAGTATTTT.

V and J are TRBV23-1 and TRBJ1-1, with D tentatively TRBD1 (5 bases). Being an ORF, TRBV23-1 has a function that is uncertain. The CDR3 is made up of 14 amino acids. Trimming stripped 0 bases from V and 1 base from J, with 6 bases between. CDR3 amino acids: CASSQSGPNTEAFF. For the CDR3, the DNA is TGCGCCAGCAGTCAATCGGGGCCGAACACTGAAGCTTTCTTT.

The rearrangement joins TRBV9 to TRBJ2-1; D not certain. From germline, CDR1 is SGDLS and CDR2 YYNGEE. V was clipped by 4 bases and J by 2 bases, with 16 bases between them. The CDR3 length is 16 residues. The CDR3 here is CASSTSDVAPYNEQFF. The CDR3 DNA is TGTGCCAGCAGCACCTCCGACGTAGCCCCCTACAATGAGCAGTTCTTC.

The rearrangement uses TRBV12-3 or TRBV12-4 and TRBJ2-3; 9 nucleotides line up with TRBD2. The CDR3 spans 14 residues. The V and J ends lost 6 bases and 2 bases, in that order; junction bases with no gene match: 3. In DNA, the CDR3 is TGTGCCAGCAGGGCTAGCGGGGTCACAGATACGCAGTATTTT. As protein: CASRASGVTDTQYF.

The CDR3 spells CASSASGSSYEQYF. The CDR3 DNA reads TGTGCCAGCAGTGCTTCGGGATCAAGCTACGAGCAGTACTTC. The chain links TRBV25-1 to TRBJ2-7; D might be TRBD2 (5 bases). V was shortened by 4 bases and J by 3 bases, with 13 bases between the two germline ends. The CDR3 runs to 14 residues. Germline V gene lookup returns CDR1 MGHDK and CDR2 SYGVNS.

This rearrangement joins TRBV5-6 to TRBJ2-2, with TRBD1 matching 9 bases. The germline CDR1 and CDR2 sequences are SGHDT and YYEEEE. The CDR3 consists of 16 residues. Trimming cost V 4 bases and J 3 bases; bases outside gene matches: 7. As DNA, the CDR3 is TGTGCCAGCAGCACCTGGACAGGGGCCTACACCGGGGAGCTGTTTTTT. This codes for CASSTWTGAYTGELFF.

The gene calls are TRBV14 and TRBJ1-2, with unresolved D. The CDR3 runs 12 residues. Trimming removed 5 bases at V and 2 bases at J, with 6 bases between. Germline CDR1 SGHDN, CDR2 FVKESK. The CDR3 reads CASSADNYGYTF. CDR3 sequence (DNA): TGTGCCAGCAGCGCGGACAACTATGGCTACACCTTC.

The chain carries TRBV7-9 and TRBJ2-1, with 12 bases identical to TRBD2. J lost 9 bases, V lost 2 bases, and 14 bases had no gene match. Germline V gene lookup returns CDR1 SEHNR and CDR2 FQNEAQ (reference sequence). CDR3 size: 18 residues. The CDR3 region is CASSLPRLGTSGSPEQFF. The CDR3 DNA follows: TGTGCCAGCAGCTTACCCCGTTTGGGGACTAGCGGGTCTCCTGAGCAGTTCTTC.

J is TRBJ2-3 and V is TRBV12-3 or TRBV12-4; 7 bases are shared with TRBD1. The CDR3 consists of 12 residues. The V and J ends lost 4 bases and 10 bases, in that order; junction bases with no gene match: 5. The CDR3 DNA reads TGTGCCAGCAGTTCCAGGGGGAAGGCGCAGTATTTT. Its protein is CASSSRGKAQYF.

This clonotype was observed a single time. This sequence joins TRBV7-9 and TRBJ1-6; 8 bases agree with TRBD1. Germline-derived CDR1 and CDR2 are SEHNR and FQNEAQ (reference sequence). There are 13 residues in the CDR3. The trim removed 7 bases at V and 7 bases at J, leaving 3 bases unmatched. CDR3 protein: CASTTGGNSPLHF. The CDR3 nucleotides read TGTGCCAGCACCACAGGGGGAAATTCACCCCTCCACTTT.

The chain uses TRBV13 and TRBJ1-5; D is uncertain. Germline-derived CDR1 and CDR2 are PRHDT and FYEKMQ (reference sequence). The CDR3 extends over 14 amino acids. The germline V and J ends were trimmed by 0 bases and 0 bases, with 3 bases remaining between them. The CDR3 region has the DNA TGTGCCAGCAGCTTAGGCCGTAGCAATCAGCCCCAGCATTTT. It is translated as CASSLGRSNQPQHF.

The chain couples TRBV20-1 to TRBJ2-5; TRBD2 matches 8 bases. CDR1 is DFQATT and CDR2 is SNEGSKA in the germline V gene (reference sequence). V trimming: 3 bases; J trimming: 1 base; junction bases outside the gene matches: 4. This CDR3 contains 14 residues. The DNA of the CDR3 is TGCAGTGCTAGTCCCGGACTAGCCCAAGAGACCCAGTACTTC. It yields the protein CSASPGLAQETQYF.

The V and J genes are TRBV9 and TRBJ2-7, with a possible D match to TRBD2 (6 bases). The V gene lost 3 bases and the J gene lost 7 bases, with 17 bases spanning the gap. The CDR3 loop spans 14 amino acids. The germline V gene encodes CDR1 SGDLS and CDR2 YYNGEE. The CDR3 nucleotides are TGTGCCAGCAGCGAGGATGGAGGGGTGAGGGAGCAGTACTTC. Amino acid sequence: CASSEDGGVREQYF.

The CDR3 reads CASSLQGVRAGGNSPLHF. CDR3 DNA sequence: TGCGCCAGCAGCCTCCAGGGTGTGCGGGCAGGGGGCAATTCACCCCTCCACTTT. The chain carries TRBV4-1 and TRBJ1-6; 8 positions match TRBD1. Trimming cost V 4 bases and J 7 bases; bases outside gene matches: 15. CDR3 length: 18 residues. Germline V gene lookup returns CDR1 MGHRA and CDR2 YSYEKL.

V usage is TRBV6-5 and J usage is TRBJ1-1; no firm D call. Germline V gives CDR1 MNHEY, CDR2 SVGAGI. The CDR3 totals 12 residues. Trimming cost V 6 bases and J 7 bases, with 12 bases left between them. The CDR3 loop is CASSKPTREAFF. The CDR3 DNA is TGTGCCAGCAGCAAGCCCACCCGTGAAGCTTTCTTT.

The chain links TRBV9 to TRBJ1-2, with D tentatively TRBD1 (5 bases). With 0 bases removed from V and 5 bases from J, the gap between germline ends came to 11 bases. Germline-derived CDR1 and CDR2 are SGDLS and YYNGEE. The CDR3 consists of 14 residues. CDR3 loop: CASSVAAGSYGYTF. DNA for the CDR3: TGTGCCAGCAGCGTAGCTGCAGGGAGTTATGGCTACACCTTC.

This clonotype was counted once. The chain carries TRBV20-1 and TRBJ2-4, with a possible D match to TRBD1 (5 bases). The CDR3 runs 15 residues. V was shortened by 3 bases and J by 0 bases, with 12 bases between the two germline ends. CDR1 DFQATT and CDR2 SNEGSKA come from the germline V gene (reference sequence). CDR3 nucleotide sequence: TGCAGTGCTAGGGGGCAGGCCATAGCCAAAAACATTCAGTACTTC. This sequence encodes CSARGQAIAKNIQYF.

The CDR3 is CASVQQGSPLHF. CDR3 in DNA: TGTGCCAGCGTACAACAGGGATCACCCCTCCACTTT. The genes are TRBV28 and TRBJ1-6, with a tentative D call TRBD1 (6 bases). V was cut by 8 bases and J by 10 bases, with 12 bases left in between. The CDR3 totals 12 residues. Germline CDR1 is MDHEN and CDR2 is SYDVKM.

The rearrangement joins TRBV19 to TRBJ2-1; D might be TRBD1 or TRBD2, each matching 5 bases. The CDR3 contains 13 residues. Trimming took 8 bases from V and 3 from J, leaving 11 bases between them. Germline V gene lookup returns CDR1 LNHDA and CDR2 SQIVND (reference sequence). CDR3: CASSGPRYNEQFF. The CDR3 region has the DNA TGTGCCAGTTCGGGACCCCGCTACAATGAGCAGTTCTTC.